This T cell receptor beta chain originates from a study of cytomegalovirus exposure and HLA in healthy donors. Findings and caveats of the study: Reports credit the classifier with highly specific, highly sensitive diagnosis of cytomegalovirus status. The authors enumerated roughly 180 TCR beta chains as linked to cytomegalovirus.

Assay used: immunoSEQ multiplex PCR; TCRdb lists only in-frame clones, some missing. This table has about 98,000 clones, roughly 87% appearing once. After removal of 0 bases from V and 4 bases from J, the junction contained 1 base not matched to a gene. The CDR3 is 15 residues long. In germline, CDR1 is MRHNA, CDR2 SNTAGT. This clone was counted once. Antigen specificity is unknown. The J gene is TRBJ1-5, the V gene TRBV6-4, with 9 bases that match TRBD1. The TCR sequence derives from a man between 18 and 29 years old in good health and CMV-seropositive. The sample comprised PBMCs. CDR3 nucleotides: TGTGCCAGCAGTGACTCGACAGGGGGAAATCAGCCCCAGCATTTT. It encodes CASSDSTGGNQPQHF.